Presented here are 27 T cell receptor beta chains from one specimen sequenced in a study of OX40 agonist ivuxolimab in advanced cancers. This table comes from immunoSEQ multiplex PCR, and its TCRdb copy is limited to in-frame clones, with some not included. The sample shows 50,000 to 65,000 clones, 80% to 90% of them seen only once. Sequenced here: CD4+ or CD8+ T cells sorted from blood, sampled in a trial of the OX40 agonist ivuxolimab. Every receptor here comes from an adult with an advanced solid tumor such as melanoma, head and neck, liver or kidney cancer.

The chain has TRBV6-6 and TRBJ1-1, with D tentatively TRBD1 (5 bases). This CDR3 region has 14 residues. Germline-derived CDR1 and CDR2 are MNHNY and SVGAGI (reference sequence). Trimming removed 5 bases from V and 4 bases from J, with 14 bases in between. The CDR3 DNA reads TGTGCCAGCAGTCAGTCACAAGACAGCACTGAAGCTTTCTTT. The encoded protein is CASSQSQDSTEAFF.

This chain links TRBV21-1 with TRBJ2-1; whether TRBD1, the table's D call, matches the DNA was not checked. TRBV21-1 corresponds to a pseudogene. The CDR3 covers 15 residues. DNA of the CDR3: TGTGCCAGCAGCAGACCGGGACAGGGAGGAAATGAGCAGTTCTTC. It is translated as CASSRPGQGGNEQFF.

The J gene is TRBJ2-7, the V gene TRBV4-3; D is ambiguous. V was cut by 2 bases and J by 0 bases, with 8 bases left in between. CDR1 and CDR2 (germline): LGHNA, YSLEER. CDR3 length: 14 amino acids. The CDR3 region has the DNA TGCGCCAGCAGCCAAAGCCGGAACTCCTACGAGCAGTACTTC. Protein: CASSQSRNSYEQYF.

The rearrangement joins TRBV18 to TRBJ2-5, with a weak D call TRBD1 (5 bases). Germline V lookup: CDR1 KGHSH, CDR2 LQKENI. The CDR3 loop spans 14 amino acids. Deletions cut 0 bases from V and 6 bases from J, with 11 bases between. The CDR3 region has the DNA TGTGCCAGCTCACCACCGGAAAAGGGGAAGACCCAGTACTTC. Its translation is CASSPPEKGKTQYF.

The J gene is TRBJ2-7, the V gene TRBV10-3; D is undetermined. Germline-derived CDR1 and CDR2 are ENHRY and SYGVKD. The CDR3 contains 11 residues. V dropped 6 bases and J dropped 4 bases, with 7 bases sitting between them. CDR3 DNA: TGTGCCATCAGCCGCGATTACGAGCAGTACTTC. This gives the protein CAISRDYEQYF.

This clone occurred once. The CDR3 protein is CASAPRWGGRDEQYF. The CDR3 DNA is TGTGCCAGCGCACCACGGTGGGGCGGCAGAGACGAGCAGTACTTC. The rearrangement joins TRBV7-8 to TRBJ2-7; possibly TRBD1 for D (5 bases). The germline CDR1 and CDR2 sequences are SGHVS and FQNEAQ. Between the trimmed V and J ends, which lost 8 bases and 5 bases, there was a span of 22 bases. The CDR3 is 15 amino acids. The full variable domain, completed using reference TRBV7-8 and TRBJ2-7, is GAGVSQSPRYKVAKRGQDVALRCDPISGHVSLFWYQQALGQGPEFLTYFQNEAQLDKSGLPSDRFFAERPEGSVSTLKIQRTQQEDSAVYLCASAPRWGGRDEQYFGPGTRLTVT.

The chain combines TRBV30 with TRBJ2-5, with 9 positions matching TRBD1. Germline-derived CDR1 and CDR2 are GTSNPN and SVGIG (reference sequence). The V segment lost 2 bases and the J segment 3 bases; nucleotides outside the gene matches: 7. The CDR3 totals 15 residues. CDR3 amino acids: CAWSISTGGKETQYF. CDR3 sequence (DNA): TGTGCCTGGAGTATCTCGACAGGGGGGAAAGAGACCCAGTACTTC.

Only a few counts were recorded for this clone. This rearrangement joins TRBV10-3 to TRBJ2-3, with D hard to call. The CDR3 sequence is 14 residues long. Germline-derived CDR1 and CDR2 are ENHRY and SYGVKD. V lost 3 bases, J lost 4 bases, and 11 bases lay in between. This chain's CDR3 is CAISDLGSADTQYF. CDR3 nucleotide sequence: TGTGCCATCAGTGATCTGGGAAGCGCAGATACGCAGTATTTT.

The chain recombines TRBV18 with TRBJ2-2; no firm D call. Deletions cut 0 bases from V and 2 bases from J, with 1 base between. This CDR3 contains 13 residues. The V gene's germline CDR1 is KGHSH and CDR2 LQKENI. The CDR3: CASSPPNTGELFF. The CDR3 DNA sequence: TGTGCCAGCTCACCACCCAACACCGGGGAGCTGTTTTTT.

In DNA form, the CDR3 reads TGTGCCAGCAGTGGCGGGGGAGGGCTCACTGAAGCTTTCTTT. The encoded protein is CASSGGGGLTEAFF. J is TRBJ1-1 and V is TRBV6-5, with D perhaps matching TRBD1 (5 bases). Germline V CDR1 and CDR2: MNHEY, SVGAGI. This CDR3 contains 14 residues. V shed 5 bases and J shed 4 bases, with 14 bases lying between them.

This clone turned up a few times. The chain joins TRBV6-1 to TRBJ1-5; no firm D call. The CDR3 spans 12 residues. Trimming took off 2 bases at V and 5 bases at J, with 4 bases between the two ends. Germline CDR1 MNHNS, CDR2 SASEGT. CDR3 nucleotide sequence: TGTGCCAGCAGTGAACTAGATCAGCCCCAGCATTTT. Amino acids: CASSELDQPQHF.

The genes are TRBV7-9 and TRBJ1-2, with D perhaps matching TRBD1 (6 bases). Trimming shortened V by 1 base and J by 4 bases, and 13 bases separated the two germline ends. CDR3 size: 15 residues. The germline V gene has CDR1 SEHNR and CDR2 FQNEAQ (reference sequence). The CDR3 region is CASSLDMDSFYGYTF. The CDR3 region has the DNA TGTGCCAGCAGCTTAGATATGGACAGCTTCTATGGCTACACCTTC. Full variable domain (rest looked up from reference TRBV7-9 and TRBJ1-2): DTGVSQNPRHKITKRGQNVTFRCDPISEHNRLYWYRQTLGQGPEFLTYFQNEAQLEKSRLLSDRFSAERPKGSFSTLEIQRTEQGDSAMYLCASSLDMDSFYGYTFGSGTRLTVV.

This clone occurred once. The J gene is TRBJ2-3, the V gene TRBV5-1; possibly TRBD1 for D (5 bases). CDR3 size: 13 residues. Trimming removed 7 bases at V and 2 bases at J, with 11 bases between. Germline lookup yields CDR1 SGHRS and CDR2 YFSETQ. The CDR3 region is CASQTGHTDTQYF. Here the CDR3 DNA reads TGCGCCAGCCAAACAGGTCACACAGATACGCAGTATTTT.

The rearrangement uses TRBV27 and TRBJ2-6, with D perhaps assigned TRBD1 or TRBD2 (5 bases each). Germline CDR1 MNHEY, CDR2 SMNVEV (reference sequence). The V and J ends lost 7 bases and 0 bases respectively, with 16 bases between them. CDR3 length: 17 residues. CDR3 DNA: TGTGCCAGCACCGAAGGGGACGCTAACTCTGGGGCCAACGTCCTGACTTTC. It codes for CASTEGDANSGANVLTF.

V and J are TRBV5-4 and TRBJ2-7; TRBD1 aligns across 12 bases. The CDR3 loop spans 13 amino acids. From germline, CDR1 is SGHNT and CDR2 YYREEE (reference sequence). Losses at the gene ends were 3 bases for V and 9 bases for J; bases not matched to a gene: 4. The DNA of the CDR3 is TGTGCCAGCAGCTGGGACAGGGGGCCCCGGCAGTACTTC. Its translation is CASSWDRGPRQYF.

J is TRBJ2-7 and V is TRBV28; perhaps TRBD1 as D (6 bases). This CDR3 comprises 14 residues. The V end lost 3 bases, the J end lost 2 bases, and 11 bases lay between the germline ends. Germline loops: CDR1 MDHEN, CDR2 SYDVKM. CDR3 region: CASSLDSQAYEQYF. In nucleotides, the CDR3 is TGTGCCAGCAGTTTGGACAGTCAAGCCTACGAGCAGTACTTC. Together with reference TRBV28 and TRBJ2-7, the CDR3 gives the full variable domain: DVKVTQSSRYLVKRTGEKVFLECVQDMDHENMFWYRQDPGLGLRLIYFSYDVKMKEKGDIPEGYSVSREKKERFSLILESASTNQTSMYLCASSLDSQAYEQYFGPGTRLTVT.

The CDR3 is CASSKTSLYNEQFF. The CDR3 region has the DNA TGTGCCAGTAGTAAGACTAGTCTTTACAATGAGCAGTTCTTC. The V call is TRBV19, the J call TRBJ2-1, with D possibly matching TRBD2 (6 bases). V dropped 4 bases and J dropped 4 bases, with 11 bases sitting between them. From germline, CDR1 is LNHDA and CDR2 SQIVND (reference sequence). The CDR3 has 14 residues. Full variable domain (rest looked up from reference TRBV19 and TRBJ2-1): DGGITQSPKYLFRKEGQNVTLSCEQNLNHDAMYWYRQDPGQGLRLIYYSQIVNDFQKGDIAEGYSVSREKKESFPLTVTSAQKNPTAFYLCASSKTSLYNEQFFGPGTRLTVL.

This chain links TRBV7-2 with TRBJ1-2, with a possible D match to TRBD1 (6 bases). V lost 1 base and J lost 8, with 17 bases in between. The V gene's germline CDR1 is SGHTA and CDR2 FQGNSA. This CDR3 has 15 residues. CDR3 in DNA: TGTGCCAGCAGCTTAGATTTGGGGGGGGCGAGAGGCTACACCTTC. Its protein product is CASSLDLGGARGYTF.

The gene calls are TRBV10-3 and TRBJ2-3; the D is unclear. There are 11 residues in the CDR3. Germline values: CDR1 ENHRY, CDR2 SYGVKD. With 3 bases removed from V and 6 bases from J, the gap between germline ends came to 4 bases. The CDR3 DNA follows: TGTGCCATCAGTGACGGGGATACGCAGTATTTT. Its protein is CAISDGDTQYF.

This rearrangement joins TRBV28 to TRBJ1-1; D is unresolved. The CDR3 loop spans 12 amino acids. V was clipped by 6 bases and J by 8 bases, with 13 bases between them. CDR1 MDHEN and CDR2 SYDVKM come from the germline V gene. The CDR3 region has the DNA TGTGCCAGCAGAATGATTTTGGGCGAAGCTTTCTTT. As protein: CASRMILGEAFF.

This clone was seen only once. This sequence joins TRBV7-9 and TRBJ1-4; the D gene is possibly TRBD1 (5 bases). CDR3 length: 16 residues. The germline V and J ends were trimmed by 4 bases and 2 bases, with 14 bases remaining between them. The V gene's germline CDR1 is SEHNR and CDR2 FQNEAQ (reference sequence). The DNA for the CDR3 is TGTGCCAGCAGCTCGGGACGCCTAAACACTAATGAAAAACTGTTTTTT. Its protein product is CASSSGRLNTNEKLFF.

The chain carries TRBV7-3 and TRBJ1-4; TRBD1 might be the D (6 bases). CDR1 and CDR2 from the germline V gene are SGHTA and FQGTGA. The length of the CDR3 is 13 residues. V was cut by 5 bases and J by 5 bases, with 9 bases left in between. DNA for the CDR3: TGTGCCAGCAGCCGGACAGCAAATGAAAAACTGTTTTTT. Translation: CASSRTANEKLFF.

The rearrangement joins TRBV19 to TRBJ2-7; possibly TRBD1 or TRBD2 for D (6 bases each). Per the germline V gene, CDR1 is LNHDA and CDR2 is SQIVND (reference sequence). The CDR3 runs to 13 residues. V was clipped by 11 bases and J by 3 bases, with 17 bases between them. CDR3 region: CASSRGAGYEQYF. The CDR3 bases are TGTGCCTCCAGTAGGGGGGCAGGCTACGAGCAGTACTTC.

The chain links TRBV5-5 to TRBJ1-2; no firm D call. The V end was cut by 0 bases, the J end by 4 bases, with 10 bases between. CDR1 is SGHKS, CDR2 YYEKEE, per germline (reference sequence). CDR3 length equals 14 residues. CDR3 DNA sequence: TGTGCCAGCAGCTTGGCGGCAGCGAGCTATGGCTACACCTTC. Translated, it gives CASSLAAASYGYTF.

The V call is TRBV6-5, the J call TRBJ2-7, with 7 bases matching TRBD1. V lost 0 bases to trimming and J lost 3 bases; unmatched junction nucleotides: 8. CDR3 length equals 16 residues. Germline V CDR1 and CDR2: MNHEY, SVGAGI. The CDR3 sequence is CASSYSITGAGYEQYF. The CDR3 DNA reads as TGTGCCAGCAGTTACTCGATAACAGGGGCAGGCTACGAGCAGTACTTC.

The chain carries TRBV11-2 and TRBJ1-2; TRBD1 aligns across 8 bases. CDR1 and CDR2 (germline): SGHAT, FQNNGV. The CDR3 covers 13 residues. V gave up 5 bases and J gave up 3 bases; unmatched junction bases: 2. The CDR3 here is CASSMGQDYGYTF. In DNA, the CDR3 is TGTGCCAGCAGCATGGGACAGGACTATGGCTACACCTTC.

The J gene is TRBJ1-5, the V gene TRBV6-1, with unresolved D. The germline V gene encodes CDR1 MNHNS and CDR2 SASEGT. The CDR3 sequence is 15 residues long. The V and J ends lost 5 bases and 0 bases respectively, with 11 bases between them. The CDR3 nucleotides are TGTGCCAGCAGTTGGACGCAGTATAGCAATCAGCCCCAGCATTTT. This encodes CASSWTQYSNQPQHF.